What follows describes a single T cell receptor beta chain. The antigen is undetermined. TCRdb analysed the RACE reads with MiXCR anew, one entry per CDR3 protein. The sample shows more than 80,000 distinct CDR3 sequences, 10% to 15% of them seen only once. This entry belongs to a study of human T cells and chemical hapten exposure. Findings of the study overall: Significantly more large CDR3 similarity clusters were formed by expanded TCRs than by controls. PT1 expanded TCR numbers tracked positively with patch test score.

V gave up 2 bases and J gave up 5 bases, with 12 bases separating them. This CDR3 comprises 14 residues. Germline V gene sequence: CDR1 MNHEY, CDR2 SVGAGI. Time point defined: pre-sensitization, week 0. Treatment here: therapeutic diphenylcyclopropenone sensitization with weekly scalp DPC. Donors were 18 to 70-year-old alopecia patients suitable for DPC. The TCR comes from a woman between 50 and 59 years old with alopecia areata. Some clones in this sample may be carry-over from other donors' samples. The chain uses TRBV6-5 and TRBJ1-2; D is unclear. Source: whole blood, taken in connection with sensitization to the hapten diphenylcyclopropenone (DPC). The CDR3 DNA is TGTGCCAGCAGTTACCGCCATCCACAGTATGGCTACACCTTC. Encoded protein: CASSYRHPQYGYTF.